The 28 T cell receptor beta chains below all came from one sample that was sequenced in a study of T cell repertoires in cytomegalovirus infection (dated by TCRdb to between 2018 and 2020). Antigens for these TCRs are unknown. According to the study, the label for this sample's treatment or condition signals: in vitro stimulation with specific CMV peptide epitopes to enrich CMV-specific T cells. The instrument given in TCRdb is Illumina HiSeq 1500. TCRdb took the public reads, trimmed them with fastp at Q25, ran MiXCR for clone calling and kept in-frame beta chains. A single entry per CDR3 protein holds the most common genes and DNA from its merged rows. The table for this sample lists approximately 110,000 distinct CDR3 sequences; less than 30% of them were counted only once. About 81% of the sample goes to the ten largest clones. The material sequenced was CD8+ T cells from cultured PBMCs, taken from culture after CMV antigen stimulation. The receptors stem from a human donor in good health (CMV status not recorded). Some clones in this sample may be carry-over from other donors' samples.

The chain couples TRBV19 to TRBJ2-7, with 7 bases that match TRBD1. Trimming cost V 8 bases and J 3 bases; bases outside gene matches: 7. Looked up from germline, CDR1 is LNHDA and CDR2 is SQIVND (reference sequence). This CDR3 is 13 amino acids long. CDR3 coding DNA: TGTGCCAGTTCTAAGACAGGGTTCTACGAGCAGTACTTC. It is translated as CASSKTGFYEQYF.

This clonotype was recorded a few times. This chain joins TRBV4-1 and TRBJ1-1, with D unresolved. From germline, CDR1 is MGHRA and CDR2 YSYEKL. V was cut by 0 bases and J by 11 bases, with 10 bases left in between. The length of the CDR3 is 12 residues. The CDR3 DNA sequence: TGCGCCAGCAGCCAAGATTCCTCTAGGGCTTTCTTT. This codes for CASSQDSSRAFF.

This clonotype came up many times. The chain is built from TRBV7-2 and TRBJ1-2; D is ambiguous. With 6 bases removed from V and 6 bases from J, the gap between germline ends came to 8 bases. The CDR3 is made up of 11 amino acids. Germline-derived CDR1 and CDR2 are SGHTA and FQGNSA. In nucleotides, the CDR3 is TGTGCCAGCAGTTGGGGAGATGGCTACACCTTC. Translating it yields CASSWGDGYTF.

The chain uses TRBV12-3 or TRBV12-4 and TRBJ2-7; D not certain. This CDR3 is 11 amino acids long. V lost 5 bases and J lost 5, with 7 bases in between. CDR3 bases: TGTGCCAGCAGTCTAACGAACGAGCAGTACTTC. This encodes CASSLTNEQYF.

The chain employs TRBV6-8 and TRBJ1-2, with 7 bases lining up with TRBD1. The CDR3 is 15 amino acids. The V segment lost 2 bases and the J segment 6 bases; nucleotides outside the gene matches: 9. Germline assignment: CDR1 MNHGY and CDR2 SAAAGT. The CDR3 DNA sequence: TGTGCCAGCAGTTACCCCGCCCGGGACAGTAATGGCTACACCTTC. It translates to CASSYPARDSNGYTF.

The chain carries TRBV7-6 and TRBJ1-4, with no clear D. This CDR3 is 13 amino acids long. With 5 bases removed from V and 6 bases from J, the gap between germline ends came to 10 bases. Germline V gene lookup returns CDR1 SGHVS and CDR2 FNYEAQ. The CDR3 nucleotides read TGTGCCAGCAGCCCCGAAAGCCATGAAAAACTGTTTTTT. This codes for CASSPESHEKLFF. Supplemented by reference TRBV7-6 and TRBJ1-4, the full variable domain reads GAGVSQSPRYKVTKRGQDVALRCDPISGHVSLYWYRQALGQGPEFLTYFNYEAQQDKSGLPNDRFSAERPEGSISTLTIQRTEQRDSAMYRCASSPESHEKLFFGSGTQLSVL.

This clonotype was picked up one time. The chain carries TRBV5-4 and TRBJ2-7, with 12 bases fitting TRBD2. The CDR3 has 15 residues. Per germline, CDR1 SGHNT and CDR2 YYREEE (reference sequence). Trimming took 1 base from V and 4 from J; bases not matched to a gene: 3. CDR3 protein: CASSLTGLAGYEQYF. CDR3 DNA sequence: TGTGCCAGCAGCTTGACGGGACTAGCGGGTTACGAGCAGTACTTC.

This clonotype was counted ten times or more. This chain uses TRBV20-1 with TRBJ2-7, with D uncertain. The CDR3 length is 14 residues. Trimming took off 0 bases at V and 2 bases at J, with 11 bases between the two ends. CDR1 is DFQATT, CDR2 SNEGSKA, per germline (reference sequence). The CDR3 loop is CSARDLGSTYEQYF. In DNA form, the CDR3 reads TGCAGTGCTAGAGATCTGGGCAGTACCTACGAGCAGTACTTC.

V gene TRBV27 combines with J gene TRBJ1-2; the D is unclear. CDR1 MNHEY and CDR2 SMNVEV come from the germline V gene (reference sequence). The CDR3 totals 13 residues. Trimming pared 3 bases from V and 8 bases from J, leaving 13 bases between. The chain's CDR3 is CASSFSPPGGYTF. The CDR3 region has the DNA TGTGCCAGCAGTTTTAGCCCCCCTGGGGGCTACACCTTC.

This clonotype was recorded once. The V call is TRBV5-1, the J call TRBJ1-3, with unresolved D. The CDR3 covers 13 residues. Germline CDR1 reads SGHRS; CDR2 reads YFSETQ. V dropped 0 bases and J dropped 6 bases, with 7 bases sitting between them. The chain's CDR3 is CASSLDGENTIYF. CDR3 sequence (DNA): TGCGCCAGCAGCTTGGACGGAGAAAACACCATATATTTT.

The chain carries TRBV7-9 and TRBJ2-7; 7 nucleotides agree with TRBD2. The CDR3 length is 14 residues. CDR1 is SEHNR and CDR2 is FQNEAQ in the germline V gene (reference sequence). The V segment lost 1 base and the J segment 2 bases; nucleotides outside the gene matches: 2. This chain's CDR3 is CASSLGEGPYEQYF. CDR3 DNA sequence: TGTGCCAGCAGCTTAGGGGAGGGGCCCTACGAGCAGTACTTC.

Ten or more counts support this clonotype. This chain links TRBV7-9 with TRBJ2-1; 11 nucleotides agree with TRBD2. In germline, CDR1 is SEHNR, CDR2 FQNEAQ (reference sequence). The CDR3 runs 15 residues. The ends lost 6 bases at V and 9 bases at J; junction bases unmatched: 10. CDR3 DNA sequence: TGTGCCAGCAGTCCCGTTAGCGGGGGGGCGAGTGAGCAGTTCTTC. Residues: CASSPVSGGASEQFF.

This clonotype showed up just a few times. This rearrangement joins TRBV4-2 to TRBJ1-2, with a possible D match to TRBD1 (5 bases). Germline V gene lookup returns CDR1 LGHNA and CDR2 YNFKEQ. This CDR3 comprises 13 residues. The ends were cut back, 0 bases at V and 8 bases at J, with 10 bases in the middle. The CDR3 sequence is CASSQDGGEGYTF. For the CDR3, the DNA is TGTGCCAGCAGCCAAGATGGGGGTGAGGGCTACACCTTC.

V and J are TRBV20-1 and TRBJ2-7; D gene unclear. The CDR3 consists of 13 residues. CDR1 is DFQATT and CDR2 is SNEGSKA in the germline V gene (reference sequence). The germline V and J ends were trimmed by 2 bases and 3 bases, with 11 bases remaining between them. The CDR3 spells CSARQAANYEQYF. The CDR3 DNA is TGCAGTGCTAGACAGGCCGCCAACTACGAGCAGTACTTC.

This clonotype was found many times. This chain links TRBV7-2 with TRBJ1-5; D is ambiguous. The V gene's germline CDR1 is SGHTA and CDR2 FQGNSA. The CDR3 totals 14 residues. Trimming left V 2 bases short and J 0 bases short, with 5 bases between. CDR3 region: CASSLNPSNQPQHF. In DNA form, the CDR3 reads TGTGCCAGCAGCTTAAATCCTAGCAATCAGCCCCAGCATTTT.

This clonotype was detected ten times or more. The chain employs TRBV7-9 and TRBJ1-1, with 7 bases matching TRBD1. Germline V gene data show CDR1 as SEHNR and CDR2 as FQNEAQ (reference sequence). The junction had 4 bases not matched to a gene; V was cut back by 0 bases and J by 3 bases. This CDR3 comprises 15 residues. The CDR3 protein is CASSLAQGDDTEAFF. The CDR3 DNA sequence: TGTGCCAGCAGCTTAGCGCAGGGGGACGACACTGAAGCTTTCTTT.

As regards this clonotype: Relative to the germline gene, one junction end is altered; a read error may explain this. This chain connects TRBV7-9 to TRBJ1-3; D gene unclear. Germline CDR1 reads SEHNR; CDR2 reads FQNEAQ (reference sequence). This CDR3 has 15 residues. CDR3 sequence (DNA): TGTGTCAGCAGCCCGTCCGGGTTTAATGGAAACACCATATATTTT. Residues: CVSSPSGFNGNTIYF.

A note on this clonotype: One end of the junction does not line up with germline, which may come from a read error. The chain combines TRBV9 with TRBJ1-3; possible D gene TRBD1, 5 bases. CDR1 is SGDLS, CDR2 YYNGEE, per germline. The length of the CDR3 is 15 residues. In DNA form, the CDR3 reads TGTGCCAGCAGTCCAAACGGGGGTGCCGGAAATACCATATATTTT. Its translation: CASSPNGGAGNTIYF.

Many counts were recorded for this clonotype. For the CDR3, the DNA is TGTGCCAGTAGTGTCCCGGGTGGAACTGAAGCTTTCTTT. This codes for CASSVPGGTEAFF. This rearrangement joins TRBV19 to TRBJ1-1; D unresolved. There are 13 residues in the CDR3. Trimming took 5 bases from V and 5 from J, leaving 12 bases between them. CDR1 is LNHDA and CDR2 is SQIVND in the germline V gene (reference sequence).

A few counts support this clonotype. The chain is built from TRBV27 and TRBJ1-2; tentatively, D is TRBD1 (5 bases). This CDR3 is 14 amino acids long. Germline CDR1 reads MNHEY; CDR2 reads SMNVEV (reference sequence). Trimming cost V 3 bases and J 4 bases, with 12 bases left between them. CDR3 sequence reads: CASSFGQGTYGYTF. CDR3 nucleotide sequence: TGTGCCAGCAGTTTTGGCCAGGGCACCTATGGCTACACCTTC.

This rearrangement joins TRBV7-4 to TRBJ2-1; D is ambiguous. V gave up 1 base and J gave up 7 bases, with 11 bases separating them. The CDR3 spans 14 residues. Germline values: CDR1 SGHVT, CDR2 SQSDAQ. CDR3 nucleotides: TGTGCCAGCAGCTTAGTTCTCCCGGTTAATGAGCAGTTCTTC. Protein product: CASSLVLPVNEQFF.

This clonotype showed up just a few times. The CDR3 coding sequence is TGTGCCAGCAGTGATAACTGGACAGGCTCGCGATCTGGGGCCAACGTCCTGACTTTC. Translated, it gives CASSDNWTGSRSGANVLTF. J is TRBJ2-6 and V is TRBV2, with 7 bases that match TRBD1. The CDR3 is 19 residues long. Germline loops: CDR1 SNHLY, CDR2 FYNNEI. The J segment lost 1 base and the V segment lost 3 bases, leaving 12 bases of the junction unmatched.

This chain connects TRBV28 to TRBJ2-1; a possible D gene is TRBD2 (7 bases). From germline, CDR1 is MDHEN and CDR2 SYDVKM. Trimming cost V 2 bases and J 13 bases, with 15 bases left between them. The CDR3 is 13 residues long. This CDR3 reads CASSLPGGYDQFF. CDR3 coding DNA: TGTGCCAGCAGTTTACCGGGGGGCTACGATCAGTTCTTC.

The chain uses TRBV19 and TRBJ2-3; D possibly matches TRBD1 or TRBD2 (5 bases each). Between the trimmed V and J ends, which lost 7 bases and 5 bases, there was a span of 13 bases. Germline V lookup: CDR1 LNHDA, CDR2 SQIVND (reference sequence). The CDR3 has 13 amino acids. The CDR3 is CASMVGAGDTQYF. The CDR3 DNA sequence: TGTGCCAGTATGGTCGGGGCTGGAGATACGCAGTATTTT.

The V call is TRBV7-9, the J call TRBJ2-2; no reliable D call. Germline V gene lookup returns CDR1 SEHNR and CDR2 FQNEAQ (reference sequence). Trimming took off 5 bases at V and 10 bases at J, with 14 bases between the two ends. The CDR3 sequence is 13 residues long. The CDR3 region is CASSPAPFKELFF. DNA of the CDR3: TGTGCCAGCAGCCCAGCTCCATTTAAGGAGCTGTTTTTT.

The chain couples TRBV5-5 to TRBJ2-1, with D perhaps TRBD1 (6 bases). Per the germline V gene, CDR1 is SGHKS and CDR2 is YYEKEE (reference sequence). The CDR3 spans 13 residues. V dropped 3 bases and J dropped 7 bases, with 11 bases sitting between them. In DNA form, the CDR3 reads TGTGCCAGCAGCTCAATAACAGGGAATGAGCAGTTCTTC. It is translated as CASSSITGNEQFF.

The chain is built from TRBV7-9 and TRBJ1-3; D is undetermined. The CDR3 runs to 14 residues. Trimming removed 5 bases at V and 0 bases at J, with 8 bases between. Germline V gene lookup returns CDR1 SEHNR and CDR2 FQNEAQ (reference sequence). This CDR3 is CASSLPNSGNTIYF. The CDR3 DNA reads as TGTGCCAGCAGCCTCCCGAACTCTGGAAACACCATATATTTT.

V usage is TRBV30 and J usage is TRBJ1-2; possible D gene TRBD1, 5 bases. CDR1 GTSNPN and CDR2 SVGIG come from the germline V gene (reference sequence). Trimming removed 2 bases at V and 10 bases at J, with 20 bases between. The length of the CDR3 is 14 residues. The CDR3: CAWSPRDGLFNYTF. The CDR3 DNA reads TGTGCCTGGAGTCCCCGGGACGGATTATTTAACTACACCTTC.